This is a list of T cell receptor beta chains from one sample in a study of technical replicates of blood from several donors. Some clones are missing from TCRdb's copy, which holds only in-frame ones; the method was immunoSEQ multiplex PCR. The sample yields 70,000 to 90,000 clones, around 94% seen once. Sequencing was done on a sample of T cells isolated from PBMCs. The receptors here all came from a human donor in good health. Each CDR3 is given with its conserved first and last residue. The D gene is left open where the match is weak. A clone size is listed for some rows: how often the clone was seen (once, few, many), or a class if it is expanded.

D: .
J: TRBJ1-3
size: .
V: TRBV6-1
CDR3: CAGITGNTIYF
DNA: TGTGCCGGCATCACTGGAAACACCATATATTTT

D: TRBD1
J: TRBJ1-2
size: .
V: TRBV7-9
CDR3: CASSLGDRVHGYTF
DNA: TGTGCCAGCAGCTTAGGGGACAGGGTCCATGGCTACACCTTC

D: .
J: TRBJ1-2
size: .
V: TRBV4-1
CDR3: CASSHMDMVRLRGYGYTF
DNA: TGCGCCAGCAGCCACATGGACATGGTGAGACTCCGCGGCTATGGCTACACCTTC

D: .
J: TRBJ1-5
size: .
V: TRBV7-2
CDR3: CASSPATQGNQPQHF
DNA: TGTGCCAGCAGTCCCGCCACCCAGGGGAATCAGCCCCAGCATTTT

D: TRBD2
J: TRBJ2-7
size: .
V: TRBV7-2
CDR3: CASSLGSGGSSYEQYF
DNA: TGTGCCAGCAGCTTAGGTAGCGGGGGGAGCTCCTACGAGCAGTACTTC

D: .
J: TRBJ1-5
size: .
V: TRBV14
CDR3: CASSHSGENQPQHF
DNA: TGTGCCAGCAGCCATTCAGGGGAAAATCAGCCCCAGCATTTT

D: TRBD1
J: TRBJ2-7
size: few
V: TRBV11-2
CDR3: CASSPPGGVYEQYF
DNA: TGTGCCAGCAGCCCCCCAGGGGGCGTCTACGAGCAGTACTTC

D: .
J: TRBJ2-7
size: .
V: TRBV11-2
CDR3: CASSLASGSLYEQYF
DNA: TGTGCCAGCAGCCTAGCTAGTGGATCCCTCTACGAGCAGTACTTC

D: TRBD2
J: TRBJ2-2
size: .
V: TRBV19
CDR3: CASSIRLAGEAGELFF
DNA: TGTGCCAGTAGTATCCGCCTAGCGGGAGAGGCCGGGGAGCTGTTTTTT

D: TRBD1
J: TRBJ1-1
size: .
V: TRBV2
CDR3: CASSEVQGLNTEAFF
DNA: TGTGCCAGCAGTGAAGTACAGGGGTTGAACACTGAAGCTTTCTTT

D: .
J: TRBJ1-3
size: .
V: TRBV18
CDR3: CASSPPQAGSNTIYF
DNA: TGTGCCAGCTCACCACCGCAGGCAGGTTCAAACACCATATATTTT

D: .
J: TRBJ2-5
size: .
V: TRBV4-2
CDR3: CASSEGQQETQYF
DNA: TGTGCCAGCAGCGAAGGACAACAAGAGACCCAGTACTTC

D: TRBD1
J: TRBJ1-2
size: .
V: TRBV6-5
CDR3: CASSYSRDSYYGYTF
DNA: TGTGCCAGCAGTTACTCAAGGGACAGTTACTATGGCTACACCTTC

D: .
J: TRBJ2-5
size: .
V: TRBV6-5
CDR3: CASSQDSDETQYF
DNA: TGTGCCAGCAGCCAGGACAGCGACGAGACCCAGTACTTC

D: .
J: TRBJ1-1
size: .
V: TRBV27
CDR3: CASSTTVNTEAFF
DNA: TGTGCCAGCAGTACGACAGTGAACACTGAAGCTTTCTTT

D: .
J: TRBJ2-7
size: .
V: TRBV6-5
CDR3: CASSYSRVSEQYF
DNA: TGTGCCAGCAGTTACTCCCGGGTCAGCGAGCAGTACTTC

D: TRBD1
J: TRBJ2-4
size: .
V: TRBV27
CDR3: CASSFRGQGRENIQYF
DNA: TGTGCCAGCAGTTTCAGGGGACAGGGGCGGGAAAACATTCAGTACTTC

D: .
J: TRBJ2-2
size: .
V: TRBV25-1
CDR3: CASSLRETGELFF
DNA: TGTGCCAGCAGTCTCCGGGAGACCGGGGAGCTGTTTTTT

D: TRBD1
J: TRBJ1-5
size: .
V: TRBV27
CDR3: CASSSTGGPYSGHQPQHF
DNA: TGTGCCAGCAGCTCGACAGGGGGACCTTACTCGGGACATCAGCCCCAGCATTTT

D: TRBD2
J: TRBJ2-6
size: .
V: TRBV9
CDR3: CASSPIRGGARSGANVLTF
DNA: TGTGCCAGCAGCCCCATCCGGGGGGGGGCCCGCTCTGGGGCCAACGTCCTGACTTTC

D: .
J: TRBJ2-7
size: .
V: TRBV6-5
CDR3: CASSKTGSYEQYF
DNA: TGTGCCAGCAGTAAGACAGGCTCCTACGAGCAGTACTTC

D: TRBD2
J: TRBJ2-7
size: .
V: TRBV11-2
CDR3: CASRGVAGGVDYEQYF
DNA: TGTGCCAGCCGGGGGGTAGCGGGAGGAGTAGACTACGAGCAGTACTTC

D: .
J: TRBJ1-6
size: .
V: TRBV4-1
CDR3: CASSQDSARDDSPLHF
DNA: TGCGCCAGCAGCCAAGATTCCGCCAGGGATGATTCACCCCTCCACTTT

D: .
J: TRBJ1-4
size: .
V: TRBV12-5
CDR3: CASGLGQNEKLFF
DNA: TGTGCTAGTGGTTTGGGGCAAAATGAAAAACTGTTTTTT

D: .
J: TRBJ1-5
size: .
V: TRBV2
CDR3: CASSDPGRADQPQHF
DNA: TGTGCCAGCAGTGACCCAGGGAGGGCGGATCAGCCCCAGCATTTT